This paragraph reports one T cell receptor beta chain. The antigen remains unidentified. The sample belongs to a study of shared clonotypes between healthy human individuals. Clones were sequenced by immunoSEQ multiplex PCR, and TCRdb holds only the in-frame ones, with some missing. The top ten hold about 0.25% of the sample, which has about 800,000 clones, 96% seen once. Only CD45RO-negative cells positively selected for CCR7 counted as naive CD8 cells, so terminally differentiated effector memory CD45RA+ cells were excluded. The CDR3 length is 16 residues. CDR1 and CDR2 (germline): MDHEN, SYDVKM. Unmatched junction bases numbered 4, after V lost 3 bases and J lost 2 bases. Findings and caveats of the study: Naive CD4 clonotypes overlapped across a handful of donors at approximately 5.5%. Compared with memory subsets, naive subsets generally had larger estimated richness. Unshared clonotypes carried lower generation probabilities than those common to all four donors.

The rearrangement uses TRBV28 and TRBJ1-2; 12 bases agree with TRBD1. The sequence came from a man aged 25 to 40 in good health. Sample: naive CD8+ T cells sorted from blood. CDR3: CASSFRDRGLNYGYTF. The CDR3, as DNA: TGTGCCAGCAGTTTCCGGGACAGGGGGCTCAACTATGGCTACACCTTC.